The rows below give T cell receptor beta chains drawn from one sample of a study of metastatic and nonmetastatic thyroid tumors. TCRdb recomputed clones from the PCR reads via MiXCR. Of roughly 64,000 clones in the sample, about 4% were seen once. The sequencing input was blood. The source of these receptors is a female donor with papillary thyroid cancer or a benign thyroid nodule (not recorded which). Some clones in this sample may be carry-over from other donors' samples. The CDR3 runs from the conserved cysteine through the conserved F or W. A D gene is named only where the DNA matches it firmly. Expanded clones get a size class; other rows say once, few or many, or leave the size out.

CASSAGNSPLHF TGTGCCAGCAGCGCCGGAAATTCACCCCTCCACTTT TRBV28 NA 12 TRBJ1-6 few
CATNSFSGGYGYTF TGTGCCACGAACTCCTTTTCAGGGGGCTATGGCTACACCTTC TRBV19 TRBD1 14 TRBJ1-2 many
CASSGSRSSNEQFF TGTGCCAGCAGTGGCAGCCGCTCTAGTAATGAGCAGTTCTTC TRBV6-1 NA 14 TRBJ2-1 NA
CATSDAGTASNYGYTF TGTGCCACCAGTGATGCCGGGACGGCCTCTAACTATGGCTACACCTTC TRBV24-1 NA 16 TRBJ1-2 many
CASSGPDSSYQPQHF TGTGCCAGCAGTGGCCCGGACAGTAGTTACCAGCCCCAGCATTTT TRBV28 NA 15 TRBJ1-5 many
CASSQGRGDLGNEQFF TGTGCCAGCAGTCAGGGGAGGGGGGACCTCGGTAATGAGCAGTTCTTC TRBV6-2/TRBV6-3 NA 16 TRBJ2-1 many
CAWSVRTGERGKLFF TGTGCCTGGAGTGTCAGGACAGGGGAAAGGGGAAAACTGTTTTTT TRBV30 TRBD1 15 TRBJ1-4 many
CASTTTGQGQNNEQFF TGTGCCAGTACCACCACGGGACAGGGACAGAACAATGAGCAGTTCTTC TRBV19 TRBD1 16 TRBJ2-1 many
CASRLGTGPGETQYF TGTGCCAGCAGACTTGGGACTGGGCCGGGTGAGACCCAGTACTTC TRBV12-3/TRBV12-4 NA 15 TRBJ2-5 NA
CASSRSGANVLTF TGTGCCAGCAGCCGTAGTGGGGCCAACGTCCTGACTTTC TRBV4-2 NA 13 TRBJ2-6 many
CASGQGRFTEAFF TGTGCCAGTGGACAGGGAAGGTTCACTGAAGCTTTCTTT TRBV19 TRBD1 13 TRBJ1-1 NA
CASSFKLYEQYF TGTGCCAGCAGTTTCAAACTCTACGAGCAGTACTTC TRBV12-3/TRBV12-4 NA 12 TRBJ2-7 NA
CASSYIGGQGAAGELFF TGTGCCAGCAGTTATATCGGGGGACAGGGGGCGGCCGGGGAGCTGTTTTTT TRBV6-1 TRBD1 17 TRBJ2-2 many
CASTGSWYEQYF TGTGCCAGCACCGGGAGTTGGTACGAGCAGTACTTC TRBV28 NA 12 TRBJ2-7 many
CASSLSTLYGYTF TGTGCCAGCAGTTTATCCACGCTATATGGCTACACCTTC TRBV12-3/TRBV12-4 NA 13 TRBJ1-2 many
CAWSVGWEGTQPQHF TGTGCCTGGAGTGTCGGTTGGGAAGGGACACAGCCCCAGCATTTT TRBV30 NA 15 TRBJ1-5 many
CASSSGLLNTEAFF TGTGCCAGCAGTTCTGGACTGCTGAACACTGAAGCTTTCTTT TRBV28 NA 14 TRBJ1-1 many
CASRGRGSPDEAFF TGTGCCAGCAGGGGCCGTGGCAGCCCCGATGAAGCTTTCTTT TRBV6-1 NA 14 TRBJ1-1 few
CASISTPQYEQYF TGTGCCAGCATTTCTACTCCGCAATACGAGCAGTACTTC TRBV6-2/TRBV6-3 NA 13 TRBJ2-7 NA
CASTRDSYNEQFF TGTGCCAGCACGAGGGACTCCTACAATGAGCAGTTCTTC TRBV6-1 NA 13 TRBJ2-1 many
CATSRAGGEEQYF TGTGCCACCAGCAGAGCGGGGGGTGAAGAGCAGTACTTC TRBV15 TRBD2 13 TRBJ2-7 NA
CARSGTGLTDTQYF TGTGCCAGATCCGGGACAGGCCTCACAGATACGCAGTATTTT TRBV6-2/TRBV6-3 TRBD1 14 TRBJ2-3 few
CATSRDRQGPQHF TGTGCCACCAGCAGAGATCGGCAGGGCCCCCAGCATTTT TRBV15 NA 13 TRBJ1-5 many
CSARAPGAGANVLTF TGCAGTGCTAGAGCACCAGGGGCTGGGGCCAACGTCCTGACTTTC TRBV20-1 NA 15 TRBJ2-6 many
CASRNEWNEQFF TGTGCCAGCAGAAATGAATGGAATGAGCAGTTCTTC TRBV6-1 NA 12 TRBJ2-1 few
CATTRGQGASNEQFF TGTGCCACCACGCGGGGCCAGGGGGCATCCAATGAGCAGTTCTTC TRBV24-1 TRBD1 15 TRBJ2-1 few
CASSIGRLAGWQETQYF TGTGCCAGTAGTATAGGGCGACTAGCGGGTTGGCAAGAGACCCAGTACTTC TRBV19 TRBD2 17 TRBJ2-5 many
CASSSGGGANVLTF TGTGCCAGCAGTTCGGGTGGTGGGGCCAACGTCCTGACTTTC TRBV6-5 NA 14 TRBJ2-6 NA
CASRPQGARETQYF TGTGCCAGTCGACCACAGGGGGCGCGTGAGACCCAGTACTTC TRBV19 TRBD1 14 TRBJ2-5 many
CASSPASRDTYEQYF TGTGCCAGCAGTCCAGCCTCTCGAGACACTTACGAGCAGTACTTC TRBV28 NA 15 TRBJ2-7 NA
CASSIGSPGFKFF TGTGCCAGTAGTATCGGCTCCCCCGGGTTCAAGTTCTTC TRBV19 NA 13 TRBJ2-1 NA
CASSLAPGMISTDTQYF TGTGCCAGCAGCTTAGCGCCCGGGATGATCAGCACAGATACGCAGTATTTT TRBV7-2 NA 17 TRBJ2-3 many
CAGRDRGRDEQYF TGTGCCGGAAGGGACAGGGGGCGAGACGAGCAGTACTTC TRBV2 TRBD1 13 TRBJ2-7 few
CSARGGGRTYNEQFF TGCAGTGCTAGAGGGGGCGGGAGAACCTACAATGAGCAGTTCTTC TRBV20-1 TRBD2 15 TRBJ2-1 many
CSATYESGNGYTF TGCAGTGCTACGTATGAGTCCGGGAATGGCTACACCTTC TRBV20-1 NA 13 TRBJ1-2 few
CAISDVSAGASYNEQFF TGTGCCATCAGTGATGTCTCAGCGGGAGCTTCCTACAATGAGCAGTTCTTC TRBV10-3 TRBD2 17 TRBJ2-1 NA
CASSSILRDTQYF TGTGCCAGCAGCTCCATTCTAAGAGATACGCAGTATTTT TRBV11-2 NA 13 TRBJ2-3 many
CASSYADSLSGANVLTF TGTGCCAGCAGTTACGCCGACAGCCTCTCTGGGGCCAACGTCCTGACTTTC TRBV6-2/TRBV6-3 NA 17 TRBJ2-6 few
CASRHGTGNNSPLQF TGTGCCAGCAGACACGGGACTGGGAATAATTCACCCCTCCAATTT TRBV2 NA 15 TRBJ1-6 few
CATSDRMGLNQPQHF TGTGCCACCAGTGATAGGATGGGACTGAATCAGCCTCAGCATTTT TRBV24-1 NA 15 TRBJ1-5 NA
CASSFLAGVNEQYF TGCGCCAGCAGCTTCCTAGCGGGAGTTAACGAGCAGTACTTC TRBV5-1 TRBD2 14 TRBJ2-7 many
CASRGLAATSYEQYF TGTGCCAGCAGGGGACTAGCTGCTACTTCCTACGAGCAGTACTTC TRBV6-1 TRBD2 15 TRBJ2-7 many
CASSGEGKSYEQYF TGTGCCAGCTCTGGGGAGGGGAAATCCTACGAGCAGTACTTC TRBV18 TRBD2 14 TRBJ2-7 NA
CASSIVQVTGTEAFF TGTGCCAGTAGTATAGTCCAGGTCACGGGCACTGAAGCTTTCTTT TRBV19 NA 15 TRBJ1-1 many
CASREQGAGNTIYF TGTGCCAGCAGGGAGCAGGGAGCTGGAAACACCATATATTTT TRBV6-1 NA 14 TRBJ1-3 few
CASSVGGGRDQPQHF TGTGCCAGCAGTGTAGGGGGGGGGCGGGATCAGCCCCAGCATTTT TRBV6-2/TRBV6-3 NA 15 TRBJ1-5 few
CAISQTTGGLNGYTF TGTGCCATCAGTCAGACGACAGGGGGCCTGAATGGCTACACCTTC TRBV10-3 TRBD1 15 TRBJ1-2 few
CASSLGTLNYGYTF TGTGCCAGCAGTTTAGGGACACTTAACTATGGCTACACCTTC TRBV12-3/TRBV12-4 NA 14 TRBJ1-2 many
CASSGGSPGELFF TGTGCCAGCAGTGGCGGGAGCCCCGGGGAGCTGTTTTTT TRBV28 TRBD2 13 TRBJ2-2 many
CASNEGLAGDNEQFF TGTGCCAGCAATGAGGGGCTAGCGGGGGACAATGAGCAGTTCTTC TRBV6-1 TRBD2 15 TRBJ2-1 few
CAISVQGWAGYTF TGTGCCATCAGTGTACAGGGGTGGGCTGGCTACACCTTC TRBV10-3 TRBD1 13 TRBJ1-2 many
CASSGVDRVGGEQYF TGTGCCAGCAGTGGGGTAGACAGGGTGGGCGGGGAGCAGTACTTC TRBV6-1 TRBD1 15 TRBJ2-7 few
CATSRDFGVSNQPQHF TGTGCCACCAGCAGAGATTTCGGAGTCAGCAATCAGCCCCAGCATTTT TRBV15 NA 16 TRBJ1-5 many